The text below deals with one T cell receptor (beta chain). The data are from a study of blood T cell repertoires in COVID-19. Study in general: COVID-19 samples collected from the United States, Italy and Spain covered acute and convalescent phases. Sample material is recorded as cDNA or gDNA derived from T cells, B-cell-depleted T cells, or PBMCs.

Produced via immunoSEQ multiplex PCR; TCRdb's table is partial and in-frame only. The table lists hundreds of thousands of clones, around 87% of them singletons. Sequencing was performed on peripheral blood. The origin of this receptor is a woman aged 50 to 60 with COVID-19, enrolled during active disease.

CDR3 sequence reads: CASSLLGQGEKLFF. The DNA of the CDR3 is TGTGCCAGCAGTTTATTGGGACAGGGGGAAAAACTGTTTTTT. The chain has TRBV27 and TRBJ1-4; 10 bases are shared with TRBD1. The CDR3 runs 14 residues. Germline CDR1 MNHEY, CDR2 SMNVEV (reference sequence). After removal of 1 base from V and 8 bases from J, the junction contained 1 base not matched to a gene.